The T cell receptor beta chain described here comes from a study of HIV-infected patients and healthy controls. All unsorted peripheral T cells were captured because whole blood was used without fractionation. CDR3 length: 13 residues. The V gene's germline CDR1 is GTSNPN and CDR2 SVGIG (reference sequence). Between the trimmed V and J ends, which lost 3 bases and 6 bases, there was a span of 12 bases. Regarding the study as a whole: HIV-associated CDR3 frequencies dropped significantly during therapy; CMV-associated ones, mostly rising, changed nonsignificantly.

Reverse transcription used around 500 ng RNA and constant-region primers for alpha and beta. Separate chain-specific third strand synthesis with multiplexing indices produced the alpha and beta libraries. A 5' RACE adapter with a random hexamer and the SP2 primer site was joined to cDNA. Using its own MiXCR run on the 5' RACE reads, TCRdb lists one record per CDR3 protein. The sample shows about 5,500 distinct CDR3 sequences, more than 8% of them seen only once. Many counts were recorded for this clonotype. Its antigen is unidentified. The clonotype originates from an adult with HIV infection. The specimen comprised blood, sampled before antiretroviral therapy. The chain employs TRBV30 and TRBJ1-5; D is possibly TRBD1 (5 bases). CDR3 in DNA: TGTGCCTGGAGGACAGATGACCGTCAGCCCCAGCATTTT. Its translation: CAWRTDDRQPQHF.